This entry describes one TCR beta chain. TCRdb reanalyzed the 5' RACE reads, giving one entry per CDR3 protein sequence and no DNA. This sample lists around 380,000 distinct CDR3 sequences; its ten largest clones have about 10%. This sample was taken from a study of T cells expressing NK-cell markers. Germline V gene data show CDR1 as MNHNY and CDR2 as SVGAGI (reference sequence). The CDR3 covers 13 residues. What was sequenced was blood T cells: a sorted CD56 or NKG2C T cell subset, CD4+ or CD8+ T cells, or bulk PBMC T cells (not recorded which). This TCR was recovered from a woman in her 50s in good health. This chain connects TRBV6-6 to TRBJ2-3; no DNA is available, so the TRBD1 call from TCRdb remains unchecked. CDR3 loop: CASSPGITDTQYF.